Here is one TCR beta chain with its context. The sample originates from a study of T cell changes during pregnancy in multiple sclerosis. Assay used: immunoSEQ multiplex PCR; TCRdb lists only in-frame clones, some missing. The data show over 100,000 clones, 80% to 95% seen once. Per germline, CDR1 ENHRY and CDR2 SYGVKD. The CDR3 is 15 amino acids. V dropped 6 bases and J dropped 5; count of bases not matched to a gene: 11. The chain recombines TRBV10-3 with TRBJ2-7; 9 bases fit TRBD1. This clonotype was sampled from a female donor with multiple sclerosis, enrolled in a pregnancy study. The source was peripheral blood, collected in the third trimester of pregnancy. CDR3 region: CAISEGGQGGNEQYF. CDR3 sequence (DNA): TGTGCCATCAGCGAGGGGGGACAGGGTGGAAACGAGCAGTACTTC.